The T cell receptor (beta chain) described here comes from a study of T cells after yellow fever vaccination. From the 5' RACE reads, TCRdb called clonotypes with MiXCR, one entry per CDR3 protein. The table lists 300,000 to 450,000 distinct CDR3 sequences, over 5% of them singletons. CDR1 and CDR2 (germline): MNHEY, SVGEGT. V dropped 0 bases and J dropped 0; count of bases not matched to a gene: 11. This CDR3 has 20 amino acids. The rearrangement uses TRBV6-2 or TRBV6-3 and TRBJ2-3; TRBD1 agrees at 11 bases. This receptor was obtained from a man aged 25 to 40 who received the YFV17D yellow fever vaccine. Material: PBMCs, obtained 5 days after the yellow fever booster vaccination. The CDR3: CASSYSRTGGAIWSTDTQYF. CDR3 in DNA: TGTGCCAGCAGTTACTCGAGGACAGGGGGCGCGATTTGGAGCACAGATACGCAGTATTTT.